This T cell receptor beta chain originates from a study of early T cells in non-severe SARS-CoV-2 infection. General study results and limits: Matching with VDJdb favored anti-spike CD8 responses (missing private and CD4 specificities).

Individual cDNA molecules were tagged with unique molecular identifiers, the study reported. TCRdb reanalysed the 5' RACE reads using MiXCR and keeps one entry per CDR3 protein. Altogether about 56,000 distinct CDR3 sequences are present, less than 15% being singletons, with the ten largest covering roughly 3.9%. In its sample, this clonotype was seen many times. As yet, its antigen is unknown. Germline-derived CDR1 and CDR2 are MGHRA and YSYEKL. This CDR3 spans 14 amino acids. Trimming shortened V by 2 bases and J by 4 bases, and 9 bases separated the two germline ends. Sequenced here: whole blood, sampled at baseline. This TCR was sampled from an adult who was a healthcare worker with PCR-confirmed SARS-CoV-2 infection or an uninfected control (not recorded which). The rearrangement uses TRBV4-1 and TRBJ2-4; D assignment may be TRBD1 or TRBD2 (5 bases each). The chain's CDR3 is CASSQSGLKNIQYF. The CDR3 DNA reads TGCGCCAGCAGCCAATCGGGGCTTAAAAACATTCAGTACTTC.